This T cell receptor (beta chain) was identified during a study of Ad26.COV2.S vaccination and SARS-CoV-2 variants. As to treatment: about 20 received Ad26.COV2.S at low or high dose, single or two shots; about five received placebo; per-sample allocation not given. It was on day 63 after the first vaccine or placebo injection that samples were taken. This clone was counted a few times. Sequencing was performed with immunoSEQ multiplex PCR; in TCRdb, only in-frame clones are kept and a portion is missing. Of 300,000 to 350,000 clones in the sample, less than 90% were seen once. V was clipped by 4 bases and J by 2 bases; unmatched bases: 3. The CDR3 totals 14 residues. CDR1 SGHAT and CDR2 FQNNGV come from the germline V gene.

The sequences come from peripheral blood, collected in a trial of Ad26.COV2.S vaccine versus placebo. The TCR sequence derives from a person aged 18-65 years who received the Ad26.COV2.S COVID-19 vaccine or a placebo. V gene TRBV11-2 combines with J gene TRBJ2-7; TRBD1 matches 9 bases. In nucleotides, the CDR3 is TGTGCCAGCAGCTCGACAGGGGGTCCCTACGAGCAGTACTTC. This encodes CASSSTGGPYEQYF.